A selection of T cell receptor beta chains follows, all from one sample in a study of read filtering for tumor transcriptome and immune sequencing. A single record per CDR3 protein comes from TCRdb applying MiXCR to the reads. The data hold 130,000 or so distinct CDR3 sequences, with less than 15% observed a single time. The sequenced sample was a population of CD138-negative cells sorted from bone marrow. Receptor source: a donor at least 40 years old with multiple myeloma. Each CDR3 is given with its conserved first and last residue. A D gene is named only where the DNA matches it firmly. The size field is filled for only some rows; it gives once, few, many or a size class.

j_call v_call d_call clone_size cdr3_aa cdr3_nt
TRBJ2-1 TRBV9 TRBD1 many CASSVEGQGHNEQFF TGTGCCAGCAGCGTAGAGGGACAGGGCCACAATGAGCAGTTCTTC
TRBJ2-3 TRBV30 TRBD2 many CAWSPPYRAGGDTQYF TGTGCCTGGAGCCCCCCGTACCGGGCGGGGGGAGATACGCAGTATTTT
TRBJ2-5 TRBV20-1 NA NA CSAREDLEMETQYF TGCAGTGCTAGAGAGGACCTCGAAATGGAGACCCAGTACTTC
TRBJ1-1 TRBV12-3/TRBV12-4 NA many CASLGTEAFF TGTGCCAGCCTGGGGACTGAAGCTTTCTTT
TRBJ1-2 TRBV29-1 NA many CSVDLPTTNYGYTF TGCAGCGTTGACCTGCCAACTACCAACTATGGCTACACCTTC
TRBJ2-5 TRBV6-5 TRBD2 NA CASRRAPGLAAALSETQYF TGTGCCAGCAGAAGGGCCCCCGGACTAGCAGCCGCCCTGAGCGAGACCCAGTACTTC
TRBJ2-7 TRBV3-1 NA NA CASSQDGHLLYF TGTGCCAGCAGCCAAGATGGACACCTCCTTTACTTC
TRBJ2-1 TRBV20-1 NA many CSARDPLSSYNEQFF TGCAGTGCTAGAGATCCACTGAGCTCCTACAATGAGCAGTTCTTC
TRBJ1-1 TRBV6-5 NA many CASSYSTWYKENTEAFF TGTGCCAGCAGTTACTCGACTTGGTACAAGGAGAACACTGAAGCTTTCTTT
TRBJ2-2 TRBV20-1 NA few CSVRQSGELFF TGCAGTGTTAGGCAGTCCGGGGAGCTGTTTTTT
TRBJ2-1 TRBV11-2 NA many CASSLVGNLYNEQFF TGTGCCAGCAGCTTAGTTGGGAACCTCTACAATGAGCAGTTCTTC
TRBJ2-5 TRBV3-1 TRBD1 NA CASSPPGQGRETQYF TGTGCCAGCAGCCCTCCGGGACAGGGAAGGGAGACCCAGTACTTC
TRBJ2-2 TRBV12-3/TRBV12-4 NA NA CASRIKPNTGELFF TGTGCCAGCAGAATCAAACCGAACACCGGGGAGCTGTTTTTT
TRBJ2-7 TRBV15 NA many CATSSSDTPSPYF TGTGCCACCAGCTCCAGTGACACCCCGAGCCCGTACTTC
TRBJ2-3 TRBV12-3/TRBV12-4 TRBD2 few CASSLDPSGSSTQYF TGTGCCAGCAGTTTAGACCCTAGCGGGAGTTCTACGCAGTATTTT
TRBJ1-1 TRBV24-1 NA many CATSDPNRDPTEAFF TGTGCCACCAGTGACCCTAACAGGGACCCCACTGAAGCTTTCTTT
TRBJ1-2 TRBV29-1 NA many CSVEDDSIGYGYTF TGCAGCGTTGAAGATGACAGTATAGGGTATGGCTACACCTTC
TRBJ2-1 TRBV6-2/TRBV6-3 NA many CASSRPYNEQFF TGTGCCAGCTCCCGCCCTTACAATGAGCAGTTCTTC
TRBJ2-1 TRBV7-2 NA many CASSPDFGSYNEQFF TGTGCCAGCAGCCCCGACTTCGGCTCCTACAATGAGCAGTTCTTC
TRBJ1-4 TRBV29-1 NA many CSGGRNEKLFF TGCAGCGGTGGGAGGAATGAAAAACTGTTTTTT
TRBJ1-3 TRBV29-1 NA few CSVATVSGNTIYF TGCAGCGTTGCGACAGTTTCTGGAAACACCATATATTTT
TRBJ2-5 TRBV29-1 TRBD1 NA CSVVPGGVQEAQYF TGCAGCGTTGTACCAGGGGGAGTACAAGAGGCCCAGTACTTC
TRBJ2-3 TRBV5-6 NA NA CASSLVRRNTQYF TGTGCCAGCAGCTTGGTTCGAAGGAATACGCAGTATTTT
TRBJ1-5 TRBV29-1 NA many CSVVPGGTSNQPQHF TGCAGCGTTGTTCCCGGGGGGACAAGTAATCAGCCCCAGCATTTT
TRBJ2-7 TRBV29-1 TRBD2 many CSVAGGLAPYEQYF TGCAGCGTTGCTGGGGGACTAGCCCCTTACGAGCAGTACTTC
TRBJ1-5 TRBV19 NA few CVSSIDGQGNQPQHF TGTGTCAGTAGTATTGATGGGCAGGGCAATCAGCCCCAGCATTTT
TRBJ1-1 TRBV18 NA few CASSPYPGPNTEAFF TGTGCCAGCTCACCGTATCCGGGTCCGAACACTGAAGCTTTCTTT
TRBJ2-3 TRBV20-1 NA many CSAVGRGGIIDTQYF TGCAGTGCTGTCGGGCGGGGCGGGATAATTGATACGCAGTATTTT
TRBJ2-7 TRBV5-1 TRBD1 many CASSSGTGDIYEQYF TGCGCCAGCAGTTCCGGGACAGGGGACATCTACGAGCAGTACTTC
TRBJ2-5 TRBV20-1 NA many CSAPSYETQYF TGCAGTGCGCCTTCTTACGAGACCCAGTACTTC
TRBJ1-1 TRBV7-9 NA many CASSLGQLTEAFF TGTGCCAGCAGCCTGGGACAACTCACTGAAGCTTTCTTT
TRBJ2-7 TRBV19 TRBD2 many CASTSGRTYEQYF TGTGCCAGTACAAGCGGGAGAACCTACGAGCAGTACTTC
TRBJ2-1 TRBV10-3 NA NA CAISRTGGSGEQFF TGTGCCATCAGCCGGACTGGCGGAAGCGGGGAGCAGTTCTTC
TRBJ1-1 TRBV29-1 NA few CSGQRGTEAFF TGCAGCGGACAGCGGGGTACTGAAGCTTTCTTT
TRBJ2-2 TRBV12-3/TRBV12-4 NA few CASSLGRGSRGTGELFF TGTGCCAGCAGTTTAGGACGCGGATCTCGAGGGACCGGGGAGCTGTTTTTT
TRBJ1-4 TRBV28 NA once CASSLSGEQYVEKLFF TGTGCCAGCAGTTTATCAGGAGAACAGTACGTTGAAAAACTGTTTTTT
TRBJ2-3 TRBV14 NA once CASSHLSAARADTQYF TGTGCCAGCAGCCACCTATCGGCGGCGAGGGCAGATACGCAGTATTTT
TRBJ1-1 TRBV29-1 TRBD1 many CSVERTGVLTEAFF TGCAGCGTTGAGCGCACAGGGGTATTAACTGAAGCTTTCTTT
TRBJ2-5 TRBV6-2/TRBV6-3 NA many CASSSEDYQETQYF TGTGCCAGCAGTTCCGAAGACTACCAAGAGACCCAGTACTTC
TRBJ2-1 TRBV7-9 TRBD2 many CASSTGTSGVNPPRGEQFF TGTGCCAGCAGCACCGGGACTAGCGGGGTCAATCCTCCCCGGGGTGAGCAGTTCTTC
TRBJ2-2 TRBV3-1 NA many CASSQTASPATGELFF TGTGCCAGCAGCCAAACAGCTAGTCCGGCCACCGGGGAGCTGTTTTTT
TRBJ2-1 TRBV4-1 TRBD2 many CASSQARTSGRHRLGEQFF TGCGCCAGCAGCCAAGCCCGGACTAGCGGGAGGCATAGGTTAGGTGAGCAGTTCTTC
TRBJ2-1 TRBV3-1 TRBD2 many CASSPGTSGKDYNEQFF TGTGCCAGCAGCCCTGGGACTAGCGGGAAAGACTACAATGAGCAGTTCTTC
TRBJ1-1 TRBV12-3/TRBV12-4 TRBD1 many CASSFRQGVLVNTEAFF TGTGCCAGCAGTTTTAGACAGGGGGTTTTGGTGAACACTGAAGCTTTCTTT
TRBJ2-3 TRBV6-1 TRBD1 many CASSRANRGQGNQPQYF TGTGCCAGCAGTCGGGCTAACAGGGGGCAAGGCAATCAGCCCCAGTATTTT
TRBJ1-4 TRBV12-3/TRBV12-4 TRBD1 many CASSLGGTVEKLFF TGTGCCAGCAGTTTAGGCGGGACAGTCGAAAAACTGTTTTTT
TRBJ2-7 TRBV4-3 NA NA CASSQDRDSFEEQYF TGCGCCAGCAGCCAAGATAGGGACTCGTTTGAAGAGCAGTACTTC
TRBJ1-5 TRBV5-6 NA many CASSFLSGGARSNQPQHF TGTGCCAGCAGCTTCCTCAGTGGGGGCGCCAGAAGCAATCAGCCCCAGCATTTT
TRBJ2-7 TRBV20-1 TRBD2 many CSADRTSGSYEQYF TGCAGTGCTGATAGGACTAGCGGGAGCTACGAGCAGTACTTC
TRBJ2-4 TRBV7-6 TRBD2 many CASSLVPDLAGGPPAKNIQYF TGTGCCAGCAGCTTAGTCCCTGATCTAGCGGGAGGGCCCCCGGCCAAAAACATTCAGTACTTC
TRBJ2-1 TRBV7-6 TRBD2 many CASSLWASGIYNEQFF TGTGCCAGCAGCCTCTGGGCTAGCGGGATCTACAATGAGCAGTTCTTC
TRBJ2-2 TRBV7-8 TRBD1 many CASSLLLPGTGGLANTGELFF TGTGCCAGCAGCTTACTCCTGCCCGGGACAGGGGGCCTCGCGAACACCGGGGAGCTGTTTTTT
TRBJ2-1 TRBV5-5 NA many CASSFTDSSYNEQFF TGTGCCAGCAGCTTCACGGATAGCTCCTACAATGAGCAGTTCTTC
TRBJ1-1 TRBV9 NA NA CASSVGRHTEASF TGTGCCAGCAGCGTAGGGCGGCACACTGAAGCTTCCTTT
TRBJ2-5 TRBV25-1 NA few CASSALTVTEETQYF TGTGCCAGCAGTGCCCTGACAGTAACCGAAGAGACCCAGTACTTC
TRBJ2-7 TRBV12-3/TRBV12-4 NA many CASSLDLNEQYF TGTGCCAGCAGTTTAGACTTGAACGAGCAGTACTTC
TRBJ1-1 TRBV19 NA NA CASSILAAANTEAFF TGTGCCAGTAGTATTCTGGCAGCGGCGAACACTGAAGCTTTCTTT
TRBJ2-2 TRBV20-1 TRBD1 NA CSARRSGQVQTGELFF TGCAGTGCTAGAAGATCGGGACAGGTTCAAACCGGGGAGCTGTTTTTT
TRBJ2-1 TRBV6-6 TRBD2 few CASSSRTSGYNEQFF TGTGCCAGCAGTTCCCGGACTAGCGGATACAATGAGCAGTTCTTC
TRBJ2-3 TRBV20-1 TRBD2 many CSVQTPSGYRTDTQYF TGCAGTGTTCAGACGCCTAGCGGTTACCGCACAGATACGCAGTATTTT